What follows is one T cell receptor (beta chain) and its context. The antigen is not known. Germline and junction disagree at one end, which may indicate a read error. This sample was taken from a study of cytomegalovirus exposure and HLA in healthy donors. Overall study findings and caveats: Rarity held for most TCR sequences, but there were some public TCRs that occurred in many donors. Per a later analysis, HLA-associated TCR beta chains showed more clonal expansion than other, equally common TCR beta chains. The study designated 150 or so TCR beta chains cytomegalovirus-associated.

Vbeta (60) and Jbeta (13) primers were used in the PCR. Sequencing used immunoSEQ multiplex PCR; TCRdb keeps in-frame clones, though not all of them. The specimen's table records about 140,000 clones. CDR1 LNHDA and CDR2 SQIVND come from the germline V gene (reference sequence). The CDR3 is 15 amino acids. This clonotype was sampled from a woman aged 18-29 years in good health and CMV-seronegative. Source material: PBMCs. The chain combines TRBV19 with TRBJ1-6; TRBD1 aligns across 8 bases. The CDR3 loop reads CASSLETGGGSPLHF. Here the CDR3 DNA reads TGTGCCAGTAGTCTAGAAACAGGGGGTGGTTCACCCCTCCACTTT.